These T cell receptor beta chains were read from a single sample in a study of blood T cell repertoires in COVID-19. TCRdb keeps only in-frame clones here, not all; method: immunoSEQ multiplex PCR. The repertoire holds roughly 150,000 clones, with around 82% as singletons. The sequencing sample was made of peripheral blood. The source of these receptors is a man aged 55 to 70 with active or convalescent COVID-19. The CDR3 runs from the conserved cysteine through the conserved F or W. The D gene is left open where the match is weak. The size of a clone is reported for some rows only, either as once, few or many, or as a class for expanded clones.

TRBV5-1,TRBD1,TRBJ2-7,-,TGCGCCAGCAGGGCCGGGACAGGGCGGGACGAGCAGTACTTC,CASRAGTGRDEQYF
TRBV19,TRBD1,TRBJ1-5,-,TGTGCCAGTAGTCCCGGGACAGGGGCGTTTAGCAATCAGCCCCAGCATTTT,CASSPGTGAFSNQPQHF
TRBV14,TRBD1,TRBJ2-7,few,TGTGCCAGCAGCCAAGGACCAGGGGGAATTTACGAGCAGTACTTC,CASSQGPGGIYEQYF
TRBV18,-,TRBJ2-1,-,TGTGCCAGCTCACCGCTACGGAGCTCCTACAATGAGCAGTTCTTC,CASSPLRSSYNEQFF
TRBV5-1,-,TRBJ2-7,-,TGCGCCAGCAGCTCGTTAGCGTACGAGCAGTACTTC,CASSSLAYEQYF
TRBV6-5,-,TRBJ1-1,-,TGTGCCAGCAGTTGGCTACAGGGGAACACTGAAGCTTTCTTT,CASSWLQGNTEAFF
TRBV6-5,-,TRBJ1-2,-,TGTGCCAGTACATCCCCCGGGACACTTGGGGGTGGCTACACCTTC,CASTSPGTLGGGYTF
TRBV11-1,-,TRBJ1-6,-,TGTGCCAGCAGCTTCCGCGGCAACAATTCACCCCTCCACTTT,CASSFRGNNSPLHF
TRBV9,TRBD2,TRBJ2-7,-,TGTGCCAGCAGCACGGGGGGGGAGCAGTACTTC,CASSTGGEQYF
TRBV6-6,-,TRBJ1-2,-,TGTGCCAGCAGTTACCCGGGACTGGGATATGGCTACACCTTC,CASSYPGLGYGYTF
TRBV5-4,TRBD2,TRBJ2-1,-,TGTGCCAGCAGGGCCGGGACTAGCGTACCCTACAATGAGCAGTTCTTC,CASRAGTSVPYNEQFF
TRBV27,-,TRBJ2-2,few,TGTGCCAGCAGTCCCCTTAGTCCCGGGGAGCTGTTTTTT,CASSPLSPGELFF
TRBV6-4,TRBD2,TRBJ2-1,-,TGTGCCAGCAGTGCTAGCGGGGGGGCTAATGAGCAGTTCTTC,CASSASGGANEQFF
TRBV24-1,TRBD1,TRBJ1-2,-,TGTGCCACCAGTGAGGCGGGACAGGGTGTTGGCTACACCTTC,CATSEAGQGVGYTF
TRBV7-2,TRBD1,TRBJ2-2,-,TGTGCCAGCAGTCGGGACAGGGTTACCGGGGAGCTGTTTTTT,CASSRDRVTGELFF
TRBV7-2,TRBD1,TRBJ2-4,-,TGTGCCAGCAGCTTACAGGGGGCTGGAAAAAACATTCAGTACTTC,CASSLQGAGKNIQYF
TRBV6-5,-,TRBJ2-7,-,TGTGCCAGCACCCGGGCGCTACAGGGGGGGGCCGAGCAGTACTTC,CASTRALQGGAEQYF